This TCR beta chain was recovered during a study of cytomegalovirus exposure and HLA in healthy donors (dated by TCRdb to 2016 to 2017). At the level of the whole study: A later analysis indicated that the 90 to 150 validation repertoires were generated on the platform also employed for the 720 or so repertoires of the first cohort. Along with the roughly 710-subject first cohort, a separate validation cohort of over a hundred different subjects was used. To predict cytomegalovirus infection status, the study brought together high-throughput TCR immunosequencing, statistical association of individual TCRs with disease status, and machine learning. The aim of the study was to test whether cataloging public T cell receptors could identify signatures of past pathogen exposure. Overall results and qualifications from the work: In both the original and validation cohorts, the classifier was reported to diagnose cytomegalovirus status with high specificity and sensitivity. A later analysis had no HLA typing for the validation cohort, so co-occurrence there was scored across all 130 or so repertoires. In a later analysis, TCRs clustered in the first cohort were found to also tend to co-occur in the approximately 120 validation repertoires, with 94% of cluster scores above 0. Most TCR sequences were seen in very few donors, while some public TCRs were found in many individuals. A few of the identified cytomegalovirus-associated TCR beta chains were confirmed in vitro to be specific for cytomegalovirus antigens. The authors suggested that the approach could potentially be extended to other disease states and immunological phenotypes. In the study, around 160 TCR beta chains were listed as associated with cytomegalovirus.

The donors belonged to the validation cohort of about 120 subjects, which was separate from the 666-subject first cohort. Ends trimmed: V by 5 bases, J by 4 bases; bases unmatched to a gene: 9. The CDR3 starts with the cysteine, ends with the phenylalanine, and has 15 residues. The DNA shown is the 45-base CDR3, in frame from base 1. For CDR1 and CDR2, the germline V gene lists MNHNS and SASEGT. On this clone itself: The specificity of this receptor is unknown. Base quality data are lacking; no much larger clone is found one base away.

The library was prepared using the immunoSEQ multiplex PCR assay. Per the authors' processing: A statistical classification framework was built for diagnosing cytomegalovirus status from the catalog of TCR beta chain sequences. The immuneACCESS repertoire file appears here via TCRdb, limited to in-frame rearrangements. These files lack a portion of the clones; in checked studies, under half of the deficit traces to unresolved V genes, and the cause of the others is not known. That table furnishes V, J and clone size, whereas the DNA furnished D and trimming. The sample profile shows 90,000 to 120,000 clones; 70% to 85% of them were found once. The ten largest clones add up to 3% to 3.5% of the sample.

This receptor chain uses TRBV6-1 and TRBJ2-7, with 9 bases aligning to TRBD1. Source material: PBMCs. The receptor was isolated from a woman aged 18-35 years in good health and CMV-seronegative. The nucleotides are TGTGCCAGCAGTCTAGGGACAGGGCTGCGGTACGAGCAGTACTTC. The encoded protein is CASSLGTGLRYEQYF.